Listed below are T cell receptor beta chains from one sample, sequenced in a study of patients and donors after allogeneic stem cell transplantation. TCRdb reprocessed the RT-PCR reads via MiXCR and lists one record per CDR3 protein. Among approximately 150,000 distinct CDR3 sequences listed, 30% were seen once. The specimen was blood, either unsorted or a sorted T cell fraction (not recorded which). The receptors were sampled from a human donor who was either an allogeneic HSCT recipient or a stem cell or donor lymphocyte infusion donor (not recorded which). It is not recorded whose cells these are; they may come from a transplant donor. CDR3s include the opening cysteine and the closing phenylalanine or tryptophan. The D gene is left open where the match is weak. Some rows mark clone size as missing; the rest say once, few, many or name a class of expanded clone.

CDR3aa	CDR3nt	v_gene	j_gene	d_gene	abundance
CASSVVGLTDTQYF	TGTGCCAGCAGCGTAGTGGGACTCACAGATACGCAGTATTTT	TRBV9	TRBJ2-3	.	few
CAASGTGGAGSVNTEAFF	TGTGCCGCCTCCGGGACAGGGGGCGCGGGATCGGTGAACACTGAAGCTTTCTTT	TRBV10-3	TRBJ1-1	TRBD1	few
CASSFRVKGTIYF	TGTGCCAGCAGTTTCAGGGTAAAGGGCACCATATATTTT	TRBV12-3/TRBV12-4	TRBJ1-3	.	.
CASSQVPGTGQYF	TGTGCCAGCAGCCAAGTTCCGGGTACGGGGCAGTACTTC	TRBV14	TRBJ2-7	.	once
CASSSGGRLYNEQFF	TGTGCCAGCAGTTCCGGCGGGAGGCTTTACAATGAGCAGTTCTTC	TRBV12-3/TRBV12-4	TRBJ2-1	TRBD2	.
CSVDGLAGPDTQYF	TGCAGCGTTGATGGGCTAGCGGGCCCAGATACGCAGTATTTT	TRBV29-1	TRBJ2-3	TRBD2	.
CASSTTGAGLNEQFF	TGTGCCAGCAGTACTACCGGGGCAGGACTCAATGAGCAGTTCTTC	TRBV12-3/TRBV12-4	TRBJ2-1	.	.
CATSIGDRGGGYTF	TGTGCCACCAGCATTGGGGACAGGGGTGGTGGCTACACCTTC	TRBV24-1	TRBJ1-2	TRBD1	many
CASTDRGKETQYF	TGTGCCAGCACTGACAGGGGGAAAGAGACCCAGTACTTC	TRBV7-2	TRBJ2-5	TRBD1	.
CSVVLQVDTQYF	TGCAGCGTTGTGCTCCAGGTGGATACGCAGTATTTT	TRBV29-1	TRBJ2-3	.	few
CASGGNQPQHF	TGTGCCAGCGGGGGGAATCAGCCCCAGCATTTT	TRBV11-3	TRBJ1-5	.	few
CASSLTSVDTQYF	TGTGCCAGCAGTTTAACTAGCGTAGATACGCAGTATTTT	TRBV27	TRBJ2-3	TRBD2	few
CASSFGEEYEQYF	TGTGCCAGCAGCTTTGGGGAGGAGTACGAGCAGTACTTC	TRBV7-9	TRBJ2-7	.	.
CASSLNRGTGELFF	TGTGCCAGCAGCTTAAATAGGGGCACCGGGGAGCTGTTTTTT	TRBV11-2	TRBJ2-2	.	.
CASSPLYGTASFYEQYF	TGTGCCAGCTCACCACTCTATGGGACAGCCTCCTTCTACGAGCAGTACTTC	TRBV18	TRBJ2-7	TRBD1	few
CASSWEEETQYF	TGTGCCAGCAGCTGGGAGGAAGAGACCCAGTACTTC	TRBV7-2	TRBJ2-5	.	few
CAISDLPETQYF	TGTGCCATCAGTGACTTACCCGAGACCCAGTACTTC	TRBV10-3	TRBJ2-5	.	.
CASSFGTAANYGYTF	TGTGCCAGCAGCTTCGGGACAGCCGCTAACTATGGCTACACCTTC	TRBV7-9	TRBJ1-2	TRBD1	.
CASSSTIPGQPTDTQYF	TGCGCCAGCAGCTCCACCATTCCGGGACAGCCCACAGATACGCAGTATTTT	TRBV4-1	TRBJ2-3	TRBD1	.
CASSQAVRVSEAFF	TGCGCCAGCAGCCAAGCTGTCAGGGTATCTGAAGCTTTCTTT	TRBV4-3	TRBJ1-1	.	.
CSVEEGWTVGYTF	TGCAGCGTTGAAGAAGGGTGGACAGTAGGCTACACCTTC	TRBV29-1	TRBJ1-2	.	few
CASSPGLAGTGELFF	TGCGCCAGCAGCCCGGGACTAGCGGGAACCGGGGAGCTGTTTTTT	TRBV10-1	TRBJ2-2	TRBD2	.
CASSPYVSGRAWNTDTQYF	TGTGCCAGCAGCCCCTACGTTAGCGGGAGGGCCTGGAACACAGATACGCAGTATTTT	TRBV5-8	TRBJ2-3	TRBD2	.
CASSLRSGSINEQFF	TGTGCCAGCAGTTTAAGAAGCGGGAGCATCAATGAGCAGTTCTTC	TRBV27	TRBJ2-1	TRBD2	.
CAISGDLTYNEQFF	TGTGCCATCAGTGGGGACTTAACCTACAATGAGCAGTTCTTC	TRBV10-3	TRBJ2-1	.	.
CASSLASQETQYF	TGTGCCAGCAGCTTAGCCAGCCAAGAGACCCAGTACTTC	TRBV7-3	TRBJ2-5	.	.
CASSYTSGSFYNEQFF	TGTGCCAGCAGTTACACCAGCGGGAGTTTCTACAATGAGCAGTTCTTC	TRBV6-5	TRBJ2-1	TRBD2	once
CATSDPAGGGYGYTF	TGTGCCACCAGTGATCCCGCAGGGGGAGGCTATGGCTACACCTTC	TRBV24-1	TRBJ1-2	TRBD1	few
CAWEGGSGQPQHF	TGTGCCTGGGAGGGAGGTTCCGGACAGCCCCAGCATTTT	TRBV30	TRBJ1-5	.	.
CASSYGVHEQYF	TGTGCCAGCAGTTATGGGGTCCACGAGCAGTACTTC	TRBV6-2/TRBV6-3	TRBJ2-7	.	.
CAWSEGLLSSYEQYF	TGTGCCTGGAGTGAGGGACTTTTGAGCTCCTACGAGCAGTACTTC	TRBV30	TRBJ2-7	.	.
CASSSTPRASYEQYF	TGTGCCAGCAGTTCAACCCCAAGGGCCTCCTACGAGCAGTACTTC	TRBV27	TRBJ2-7	.	.
CSARRSGLRDEQFF	TGCAGTGCTAGACGTAGCGGCCTCAGAGATGAGCAGTTCTTC	TRBV20-1	TRBJ2-1	.	.
CASSYSTASYEQYF	TGTGCCAGCAGTTACTCGACGGCCTCCTACGAGCAGTACTTC	TRBV6-5	TRBJ2-7	.	few
CASSQAEGRAKNIQYF	TGTGCCAGCAGCCAGGCTGAGGGTCGCGCCAAAAACATTCAGTACTTC	TRBV3-1	TRBJ2-4	.	.
CASSEGIMRDEQYF	TGTGCCAGCAGTGAAGGCATCATGAGGGACGAGCAGTACTTC	TRBV2	TRBJ2-7	.	.
CASSRPRFYEQYF	TGTGCCAGCAGCCGACCCAGATTCTACGAGCAGTACTTC	TRBV6-2/TRBV6-3	TRBJ2-7	.	many
CSVEGLREANEQFF	TGCAGCGTTGAAGGCCTCCGAGAGGCAAATGAGCAGTTCTTC	TRBV29-1	TRBJ2-1	.	.
CASSYSGRGQGKNIQYF	TGTGCCAGCAGTTACTCAGGGAGGGGGCAAGGCAAAAACATTCAGTACTTC	TRBV6-5	TRBJ2-4	.	.
CAISDRRLAGEADTQYF	TGTGCCATCAGTGATCGGCGGCTAGCGGGAGAAGCAGATACGCAGTATTTT	TRBV10-3	TRBJ2-3	TRBD2	few
CASRSNYEQYF	TGTGCCAGCAGATCGAACTACGAGCAGTACTTC	TRBV5-6	TRBJ2-7	.	.
CASSSGTGVSPLHF	TGTGCCAGCAGCTCCGGGACAGGGGTTTCACCCCTCCACTTT	TRBV7-3	TRBJ1-6	TRBD1	.
CSAIWGFGNQPQHF	TGCAGTGCCATCTGGGGGTTCGGCAATCAGCCCCAGCATTTT	TRBV20-1	TRBJ1-5	.	few
CSAVRGIAYNSPLHF	TGCAGTGCTGTCAGGGGGATCGCCTATAATTCACCCCTCCACTTT	TRBV20-1	TRBJ1-6	TRBD1	many
CASAGAGLGQHTQYF	TGCGCCAGCGCGGGAGCGGGACTAGGGCAACATACGCAGTATTTT	TRBV5-1	TRBJ2-3	TRBD2	few
CSATLASLSGQFF	TGCAGTGCTACCTTAGCCTCACTTTCTGGGCAGTTCTTC	TRBV20-1	TRBJ2-1	.	.
CASRGTSGRGDIQYF	TGTGCCAGCAGGGGGACTAGCGGGAGAGGCGACATTCAGTACTTC	TRBV6-6	TRBJ2-4	TRBD2	.
CASSQELGGAYEQYF	TGTGCCAGCAGCCAAGAGCTCGGGGGGGCCTACGAGCAGTACTTC	TRBV3-1	TRBJ2-7	TRBD2	.
CASSYGGLSTEAFF	TGTGCCAGCAGTTACGGGGGGCTGAGCACTGAAGCTTTCTTT	TRBV6-5	TRBJ1-1	.	.
CASSSPLDTQYF	TGTGCCAGCAGTTCCCCCTTGGATACGCAGTATTTT	TRBV28	TRBJ2-3	.	.
CASSLGASNQPQHF	TGTGCCAGCAGTTTAGGTGCTAGCAATCAGCCCCAGCATTTT	TRBV12-3/TRBV12-4	TRBJ1-5	.	few
CASSKTGPPGAYNEQFF	TGTGCCAGCAGCAAGACAGGTCCTCCTGGCGCCTACAATGAGCAGTTCTTC	TRBV21-1	TRBJ2-1	.	.